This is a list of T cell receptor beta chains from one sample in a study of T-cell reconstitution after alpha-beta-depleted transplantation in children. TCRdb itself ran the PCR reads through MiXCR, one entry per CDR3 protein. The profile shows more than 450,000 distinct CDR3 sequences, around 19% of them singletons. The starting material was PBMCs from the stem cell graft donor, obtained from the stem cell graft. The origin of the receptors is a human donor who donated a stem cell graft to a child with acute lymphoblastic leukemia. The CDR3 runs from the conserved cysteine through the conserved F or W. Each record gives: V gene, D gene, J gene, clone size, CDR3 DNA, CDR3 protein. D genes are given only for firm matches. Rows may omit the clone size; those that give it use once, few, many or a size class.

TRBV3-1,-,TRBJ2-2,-,TGTGCCAGCAGCCAAGGGGTCGATCAGTTCAACACCGGGGAGCTGTTTTTT,CASSQGVDQFNTGELFF
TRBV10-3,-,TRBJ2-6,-,TGTGCCATCAGCGCCCCATATACGCCACAGGGAAAGGACTCTGGGGCCAACGTCCTGACTTTC,CAISAPYTPQGKDSGANVLTF
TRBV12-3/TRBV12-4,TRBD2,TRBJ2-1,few,TGTGCCAGCAGTCCCATTATGGCGGGAGAGGGCAATGAGCAGTTCTTC,CASSPIMAGEGNEQFF
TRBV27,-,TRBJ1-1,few,TGTGCCAGCAGTTCCTCCGGGACACCAAACACTGAAGCTTTCTTT,CASSSSGTPNTEAFF
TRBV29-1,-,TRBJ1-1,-,TGCAGCGTTGAAGGAGGGGACACTGAAGCTTTCTTT,CSVEGGDTEAFF
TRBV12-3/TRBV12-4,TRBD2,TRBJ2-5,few,TGTGCCAGCAGCCCAGGTCGGGGACTAGCGGGAGGAAAGACCCAGTACTTC,CASSPGRGLAGGKTQYF
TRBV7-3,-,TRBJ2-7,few,TGTGCCAGCAGCTTATTCTTCTTGGGAGGCTCCTACGAGCAGTACTTC,CASSLFFLGGSYEQYF
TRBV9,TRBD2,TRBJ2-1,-,TGTGCCAGCAGCCCGTTGGGTAGCGGGACCTACAATGAGCAGTTCTTC,CASSPLGSGTYNEQFF
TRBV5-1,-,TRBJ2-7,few,TGCGCCAGCAGCTTGGCCTCAGGGGTCAACGAGCAGTACTTC,CASSLASGVNEQYF
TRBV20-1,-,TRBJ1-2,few,TGCAGTGCTCCAGGGCGGACTGATGGCTACACCTTC,CSAPGRTDGYTF
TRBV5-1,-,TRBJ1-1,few,TGCGCCAGCAGCTTTTACCAGGAGCCGAACACTGAAGCTTTCTTT,CASSFYQEPNTEAFF
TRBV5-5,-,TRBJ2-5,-,TGTGCCAGCAGTTGGAGGGACAGACACCCCCAAGAGACCCAGTACTTC,CASSWRDRHPQETQYF
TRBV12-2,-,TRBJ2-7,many,TGTGCAAGTCGCCATCGGGGCTACGAGCAGTACTTC,CASRHRGYEQYF
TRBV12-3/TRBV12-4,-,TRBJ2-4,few,TGTGCCAGCAGCGGACTTACCCCTCTAGCCAAAAACATTCAGTACTTC,CASSGLTPLAKNIQYF